This T cell receptor beta chain stems from a study of blood T cell repertoires in COVID-19. Study-level background: Samples came from the United States, Italy and Spain, spanning acute and convalescent COVID-19. T cells, B-cell-depleted T cells, or PBMCs provided the cDNA or gDNA that served as material.

V was clipped by 5 bases and J by 3 bases; unmatched bases: 7. This CDR3 region has 15 residues. Per the germline V gene, CDR1 is LNHDA and CDR2 is SQIVND (reference sequence). How the authors handled the data: From reference gene primer amplification, estimates of nucleated cell counts were derived. Profiling relied on immunoSEQ multiplex PCR, and the TCRdb table lists in-frame clones only, not all of them. That table is the source of V, J and clone size, and D and trimming were worked out from the DNA. The table records 95,000 to 150,000 clones, 70% to 90% of them present only once. This chain links TRBV19 with TRBJ2-1, with TRBD2 matching over 7 bases. This receptor was identified in a man in his 60s with acute or convalescent COVID-19. Specimen: peripheral blood. The CDR3 spells CASSVSAGDYNEQFF. The CDR3 nucleotides are TGTGCCAGTAGTGTCTCGGCGGGGGACTACAATGAGCAGTTCTTC. The full variable domain, in which reference TRBV19 and TRBJ2-1 provide the parts outside the CDR3, is DGGITQSPKYLFRKEGQNVTLSCEQNLNHDAMYWYRQDPGQGLRLIYYSQIVNDFQKGDIAEGYSVSREKKESFPLTVTSAQKNPTAFYLCASSVSAGDYNEQFFGPGTRLTVL.